Detailed here is one T cell receptor beta chain. Its antigen is not yet known. One base away there is no much larger clone; base qualities are not given. TCR CDR3 regions were amplified from genomic DNA by multiplex PCR using the deep immunoSEQ assay. Genomic DNA extracted from each cell subset was distributed evenly over all wells of several immunoSEQ 96-well plates, and each plate served as one replicate. For sorted subsets, around 0.2 ug of genomic DNA, equivalent to 30,000 or so T cell genomes, went into each replicate PCR. Purified libraries were quantified with a Qubit 3.0 fluorometer, sized on a Bioanalyzer 2100, and re-quantified with the KAPA Library Quantification kit. Each immunoSEQ 96-well plate was sequenced on its own single-read 150-cycle Illumina NextSeq 550 flow cell. The authors' pipeline ran thus. The immunoSEQ output contained only junctional sequences without quality scores, so filtering could not match that applied to full-length reads. To assign V/J genes and CDR3, sequences were annotated against IMGT germline references using PyIR, a Python wrapper for IgBLAST v1.9. Reads were removed for weak V/J assignments (E-value above 1e-6), missing CDR3, stop codons, out-of-frame junctions, or ambiguous translated residues. A V3J clonotype was defined by an identical inferred V gene, J gene, and CDR3 amino acid sequence. Percentage overlap between repertoires was calculated by dividing the number of shared unique clonotypes by the size of the smaller repertoire. Three approaches were used to assess repertoire richness: RTK rarefaction, the Chao1 estimator, and Recon v2.1 estimates of unobserved clonotypes. Generation probabilities were computed with OLGA for all TCRbeta clonotypes obtained by the gDNA method from four donors. As stored in TCRdb, this immuneACCESS dataset retains in-frame rearrangements with V and J assigned. A fraction of the clones does not appear; measured against another copy, unresolved V genes explain less than half of the discrepancy, and the remainder lacks a known reason. That table is the source of V, J and clone size, and D and trimming were worked out from the DNA. In this sample the table shows about 2.3 million clones, over 90% of which occur a single time. The ten top clones hold approximately 0.4% of the sample.

The germline V gene gives CDR1 as SGHRS and CDR2 as YFSETQ. The CDR3 covers 15 residues, taking in both the cysteine and the phenylalanine. Only the CDR3 DNA is retained, 45 bases long and in frame from the first base. Germline trimming: 4 bases from V, 2 bases from J; junction bases outside gene matches: 5. The sample is drawn from a study of shared clonotypes between healthy human individuals (dated by TCRdb to about 2020). In the study overall: Two women and a few men aged 18 to 49 years were included in the cohort. To estimate repertoire size and how much clonotypes are shared between individuals, the study performed deep sequencing of blood TCR repertoires from about five healthy adults. Per donor, three plates each were used for CD4 naive and CD4 memory, two for CD8 naive, and one for CD8 memory. Leukapheresis yielded between about 0.94 and 8.9 billion PBMCs per donor. Libraries were prepared and TCR repertoires were sequenced by different laboratories using diverse techniques, in order to increase sequencing depth and limit assay-specific biases. General findings and caveats noted by the study authors: About 5% of naive CD4, 3% to 4% of naive CD8, approximately 2.2% of memory CD4, and 0.4% of memory CD8 clonotypes were shared across a few donors. Compared with non-shared clonotypes, clonotypes shared by all four sorted-subset donors had higher generation probabilities. Pairwise subsampling indicated that sequencing depth was expected to affect the degree of clonotype sharing among donors. Because the study included a small number of donors, the genetic and exposure-history diversity represented was limited. Even with the large sequencing depth, rarefaction of the sorted-subset datasets indicated that sequencing was incomplete. Estimated clonotype richness was generally larger for naive than for memory subsets. Sampling was restricted to blood, and TCR repertoires in tissues likely differ from the TCR repertoires found in blood.

Healthy HIV-negative adults with no recently reported acute infections or vaccinations were included as donors. Every donor was a Caucasian adult living in Nashville, Tennessee, USA. CD4+ T cells were enriched by magnetic negative selection; naive cells were then positively selected on CD45RA, and the negative fraction formed the memory subset. Blood was collected by leukapheresis, and PBMCs were isolated by Ficoll-Histopaque density gradient centrifugation and then cryopreserved in liquid nitrogen vapor phase. Analytical flow cytometry was used to check the purity and quantity of each magnetically sorted T cell population. Each sorted fraction had its genomic DNA isolated and then quantified by UV absorbance on a Nanodrop 2000c.

Sample: naive CD4+ T cells from PBMCs. The cell subset or site label corresponds to: CD45RA+ positively selected. The chain joins TRBV5-1 to TRBJ2-5; 10 central nucleotides agree with TRBD1. The TCR sequence derives from a man in his late teens or twenties in good health. Some clones in this sample may be carry-over from other donors' samples. The CDR3: CASSGRTGGQETQYF. In nucleotide form, the sequence is TGCGCCAGCAGCGGGAGGACAGGGGGGCAAGAGACCCAGTACTTC. Full variable domain (CDR3 extended with the reference TRBV5-1 and TRBJ2-5 proteins): KAGVTQTPRYLIKTRGQQVTLSCSPISGHRSVSWYQQTPGQGLQFLFEYFSETQRNKGNFPGRFSGRQFSNSRSEMNVSTLELGDSALYLCASSGRTGGQETQYFGPGTRLLVL.